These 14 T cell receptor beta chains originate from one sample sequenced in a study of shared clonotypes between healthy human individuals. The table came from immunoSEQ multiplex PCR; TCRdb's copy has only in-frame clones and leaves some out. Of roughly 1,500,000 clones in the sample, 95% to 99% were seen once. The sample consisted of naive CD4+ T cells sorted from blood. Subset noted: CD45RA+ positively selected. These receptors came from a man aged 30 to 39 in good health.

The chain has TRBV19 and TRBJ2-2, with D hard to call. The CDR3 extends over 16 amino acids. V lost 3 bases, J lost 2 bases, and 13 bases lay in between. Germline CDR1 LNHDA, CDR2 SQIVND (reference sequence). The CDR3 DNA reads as TGTGCCAGTAGTATGGCAGGAGAACTCAACACCGGGGAGCTGTTTTTT. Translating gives CASSMAGELNTGELFF.

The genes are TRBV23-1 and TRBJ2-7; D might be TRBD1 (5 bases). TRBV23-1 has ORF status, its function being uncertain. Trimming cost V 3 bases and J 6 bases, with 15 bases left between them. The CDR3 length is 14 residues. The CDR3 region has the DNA TGCGCCAGCAGTCATTCCGACAGTTACGGCGAGCAGTACTTC. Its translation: CASSHSDSYGEQYF.

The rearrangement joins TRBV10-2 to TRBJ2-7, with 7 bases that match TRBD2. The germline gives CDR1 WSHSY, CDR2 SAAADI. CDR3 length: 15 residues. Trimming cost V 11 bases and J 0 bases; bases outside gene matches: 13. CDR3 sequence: CAVQRGAGSSYEQYF. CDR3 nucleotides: TGCGCCGTTCAGCGGGGAGCTGGCTCCTCCTACGAGCAGTACTTC.

The CDR3 sequence is CASSPGTSGTVEQFF. The CDR3 DNA follows: TGTGCCAGCTCACCAGGGACTAGCGGGACGGTTGAGCAGTTCTTC. The genes are TRBV18 and TRBJ2-1; the match to TRBD2 covers 13 bases. This CDR3 has 15 residues. The V and J ends lost 2 bases and 9 bases, in that order; junction bases with no gene match: 4. Germline V gene sequence: CDR1 KGHSH, CDR2 LQKENI.

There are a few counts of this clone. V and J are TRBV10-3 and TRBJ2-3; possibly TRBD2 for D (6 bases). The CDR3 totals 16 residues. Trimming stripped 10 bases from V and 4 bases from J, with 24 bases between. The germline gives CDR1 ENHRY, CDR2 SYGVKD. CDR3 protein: CATCRTGSGGPDTQYF. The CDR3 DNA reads TGTGCCACCTGTCGGACCGGGAGTGGAGGGCCAGATACGCAGTATTTT.

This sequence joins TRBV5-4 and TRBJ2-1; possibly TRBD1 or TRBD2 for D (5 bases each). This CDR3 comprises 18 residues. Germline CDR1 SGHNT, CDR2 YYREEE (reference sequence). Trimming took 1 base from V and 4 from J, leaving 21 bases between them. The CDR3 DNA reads TGTGCCAGCAGCTTGATGGGTCCGTGGGGGAGTCGATACAATGAGCAGTTCTTC. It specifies CASSLMGPWGSRYNEQFF.

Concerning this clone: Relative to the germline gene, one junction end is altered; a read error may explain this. CDR3: CASSRILLAGGQVF. The CDR3, as DNA: TGCGCCAGCAGCCGAATCCTACTAGCGGGAGGTCAAGTCTTC. The chain employs TRBV4-1 and TRBJ2-1, with 12 bases matching TRBD2. The CDR3 contains 14 residues. In germline, CDR1 is MGHRA, CDR2 YSYEKL.

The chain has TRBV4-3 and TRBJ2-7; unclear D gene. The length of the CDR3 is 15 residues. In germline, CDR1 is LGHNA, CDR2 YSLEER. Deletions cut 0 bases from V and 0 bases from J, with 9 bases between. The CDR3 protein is CASSQDARSSYEQYF. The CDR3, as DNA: TGCGCCAGCAGCCAAGATGCAAGAAGCTCCTACGAGCAGTACTTC.

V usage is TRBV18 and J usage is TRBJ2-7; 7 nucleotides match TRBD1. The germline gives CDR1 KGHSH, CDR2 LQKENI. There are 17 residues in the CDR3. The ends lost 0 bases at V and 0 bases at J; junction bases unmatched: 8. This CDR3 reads CASSPPKGAGSSYEQYF. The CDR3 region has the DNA TGTGCCAGCTCACCACCGAAGGGGGCCGGTAGCTCCTACGAGCAGTACTTC.

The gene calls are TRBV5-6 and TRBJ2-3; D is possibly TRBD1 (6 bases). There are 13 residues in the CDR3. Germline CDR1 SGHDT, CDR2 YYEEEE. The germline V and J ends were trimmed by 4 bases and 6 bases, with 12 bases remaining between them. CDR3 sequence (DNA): TGTGCCAGCAGCCTAGGAAGGGGGGATACGCAGTATTTT. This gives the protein CASSLGRGDTQYF.

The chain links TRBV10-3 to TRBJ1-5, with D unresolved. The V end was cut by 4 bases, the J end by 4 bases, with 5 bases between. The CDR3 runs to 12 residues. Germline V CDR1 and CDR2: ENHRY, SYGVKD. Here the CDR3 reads CAISGWNQPQHF. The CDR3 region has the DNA TGTGCCATCAGTGGGTGGAATCAGCCCCAGCATTTT.

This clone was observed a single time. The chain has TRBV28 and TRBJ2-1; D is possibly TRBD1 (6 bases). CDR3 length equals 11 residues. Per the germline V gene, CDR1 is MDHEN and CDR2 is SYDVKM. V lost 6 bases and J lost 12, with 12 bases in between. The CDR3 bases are TGTGCCAGCAGCTCCGGGACAACGCAGTTCTTC. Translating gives CASSSGTTQFF. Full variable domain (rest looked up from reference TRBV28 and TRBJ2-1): DVKVTQSSRYLVKRTGEKVFLECVQDMDHENMFWYRQDPGLGLRLIYFSYDVKMKEKGDIPEGYSVSREKKERFSLILESASTNQTSMYLCASSSGTTQFFGPGTRLTVL.

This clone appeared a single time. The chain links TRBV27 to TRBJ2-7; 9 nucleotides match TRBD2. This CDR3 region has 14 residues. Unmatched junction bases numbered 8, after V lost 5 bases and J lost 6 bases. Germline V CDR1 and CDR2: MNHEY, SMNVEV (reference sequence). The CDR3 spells CASSPIAGAGEQYF. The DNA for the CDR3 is TGTGCCAGCAGTCCCATAGCGGGAGCTGGCGAGCAGTACTTC.

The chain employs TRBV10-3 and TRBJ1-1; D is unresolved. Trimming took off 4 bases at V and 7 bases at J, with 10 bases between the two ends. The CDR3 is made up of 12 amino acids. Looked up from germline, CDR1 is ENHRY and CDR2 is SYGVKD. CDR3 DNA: TGTGCCATCAGTGTCGGGATCGGTGAAGCTTTCTTT. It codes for CAISVGIGEAFF.